This TCR beta chain was recovered during a study of blood T cell repertoires in COVID-19. In the study overall: Researchers got acute and convalescent COVID-19 samples from the United States, Italy and Spain. T cells, B-cell-depleted T cells, or PBMCs provided the cDNA or gDNA that served as material.

In the original analysis: Estimated nucleated cell counts came from reference gene primer amplification. The data were produced by immunoSEQ multiplex PCR, yet TCRdb's version contains in-frame clones alone and is incomplete. The DNA gave D and trimming, while V, J and clone size come from that table. The sample holds around 340,000 clones; around 83% are singletons and the top ten take roughly 3%. This clone occurred once. Unmatched junction bases numbered 5, after V lost 2 bases and J lost 4 bases. The CDR3 spans 15 residues. Per germline, CDR1 KGHSH and CDR2 LQKENI. This clonotype originated in a man younger than 45 with active or convalescent COVID-19. The chain has TRBV18 and TRBJ1-5; 7 bases line up with TRBD1. Sequencing was performed on peripheral blood. CDR3 coding DNA: TGTGCCAGCTCACCATCAGACAGGGCAAATCAGCCCCAGCATTTT. It codes for CASSPSDRANQPQHF. Complete variable domain (other parts from reference TRBV18 and TRBJ1-5): NAGVMQNPRHLVRRRGQEARLRCSPMKGHSHVYWYRQLPEEGLKFMVYLQKENIIDESGMPKERFSAEFPKEGPSILRIQQVVRGDSAAYFCASSPSDRANQPQHFGDGTRLSIL.